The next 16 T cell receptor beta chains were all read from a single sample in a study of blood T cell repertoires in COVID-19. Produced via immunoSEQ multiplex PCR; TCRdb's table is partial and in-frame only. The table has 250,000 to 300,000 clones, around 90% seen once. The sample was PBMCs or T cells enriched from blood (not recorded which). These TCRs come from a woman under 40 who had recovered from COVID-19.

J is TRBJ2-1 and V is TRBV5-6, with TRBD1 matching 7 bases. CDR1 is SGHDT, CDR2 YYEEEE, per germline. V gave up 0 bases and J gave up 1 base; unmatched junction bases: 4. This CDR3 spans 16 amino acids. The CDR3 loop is CASSLGRGQSYNEQFF. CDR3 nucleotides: TGTGCCAGCAGCTTGGGAAGGGGGCAGTCCTACAATGAGCAGTTCTTC.

The CDR3 DNA follows: TGTGCCAGCAGCCAAGATGCCATCGGCGGGAGCTTTTGGGGCAATGAGCAGTTCTTC. Amino acids: CASSQDAIGGSFWGNEQFF. The genes are TRBV3-1 (or the pseudogene TRBV3-2) and TRBJ2-1; TRBD2 aligns across 7 bases. There are 19 residues in the CDR3. The V segment lost 0 bases and the J segment 6 bases; nucleotides outside the gene matches: 17. CDR1 is LGHDT and CDR2 is YNNKEL in the germline V gene (reference sequence).

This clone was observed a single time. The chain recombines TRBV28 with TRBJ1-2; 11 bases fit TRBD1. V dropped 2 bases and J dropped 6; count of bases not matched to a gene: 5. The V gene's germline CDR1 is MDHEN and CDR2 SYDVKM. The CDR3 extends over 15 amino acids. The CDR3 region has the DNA TGTGCCAGCAGTTTAGGACAGGGGGCTCGGCATGGCTACACCTTC. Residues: CASSLGQGARHGYTF.

For the CDR3, the DNA is TGTGCCAGTAGTAGGACTAGCGGGACCCAAGAGACCCAGTACTTC. As protein: CASSRTSGTQETQYF. The chain recombines TRBV19 with TRBJ2-5; TRBD2 aligns across 12 bases. Trimming at V came to 4 bases and at J to 1 base, leaving 1 base not matched to a gene. In germline, CDR1 is LNHDA, CDR2 SQIVND (reference sequence). There are 15 residues in the CDR3.

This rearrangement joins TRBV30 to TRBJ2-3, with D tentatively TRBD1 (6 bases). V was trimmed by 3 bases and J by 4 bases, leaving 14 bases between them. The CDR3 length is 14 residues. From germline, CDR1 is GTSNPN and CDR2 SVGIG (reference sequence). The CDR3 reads CAWSTGQVADTQYF. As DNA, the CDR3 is TGTGCCTGGAGCACAGGGCAGGTAGCAGATACGCAGTATTTT.

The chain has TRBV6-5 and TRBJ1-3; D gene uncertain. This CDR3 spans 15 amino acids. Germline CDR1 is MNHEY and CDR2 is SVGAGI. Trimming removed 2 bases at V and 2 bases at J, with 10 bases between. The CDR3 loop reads CASSYGGGTGNTIYF. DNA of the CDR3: TGTGCCAGCAGTTACGGAGGAGGGACTGGAAACACCATATATTTT.

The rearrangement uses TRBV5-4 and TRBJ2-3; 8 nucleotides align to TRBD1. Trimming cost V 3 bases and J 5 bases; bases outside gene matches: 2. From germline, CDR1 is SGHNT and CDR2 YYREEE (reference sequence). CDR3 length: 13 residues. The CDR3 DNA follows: TGTGCCAGCAGCTACGACAGGGGAGATACGCAGTATTTT. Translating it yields CASSYDRGDTQYF.

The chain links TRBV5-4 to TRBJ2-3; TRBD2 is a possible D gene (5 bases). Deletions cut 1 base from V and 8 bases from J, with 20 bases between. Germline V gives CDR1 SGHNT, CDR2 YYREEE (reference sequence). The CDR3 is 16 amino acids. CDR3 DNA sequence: TGTGCCAGCAGCTTGTCCGGCCGCGCCCCTGGAGGTACGCAGTATTTT. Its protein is CASSLSGRAPGGTQYF.

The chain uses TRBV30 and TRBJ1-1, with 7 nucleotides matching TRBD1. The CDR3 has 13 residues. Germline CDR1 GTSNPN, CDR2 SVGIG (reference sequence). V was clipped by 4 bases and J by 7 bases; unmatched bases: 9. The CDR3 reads CAWTGQPRGEAFF. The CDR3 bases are TGTGCCTGGACGGGACAGCCGAGGGGTGAAGCTTTCTTT.

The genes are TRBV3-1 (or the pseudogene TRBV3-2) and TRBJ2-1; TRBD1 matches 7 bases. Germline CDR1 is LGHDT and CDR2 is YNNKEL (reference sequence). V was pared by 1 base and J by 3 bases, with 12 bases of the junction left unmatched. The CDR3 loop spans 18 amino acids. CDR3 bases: TGTGCCAGCAGCCAAGGCCTAAGACAGGGTGGGAACTACAATGAGCAGTTCTTC. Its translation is CASSQGLRQGGNYNEQFF.

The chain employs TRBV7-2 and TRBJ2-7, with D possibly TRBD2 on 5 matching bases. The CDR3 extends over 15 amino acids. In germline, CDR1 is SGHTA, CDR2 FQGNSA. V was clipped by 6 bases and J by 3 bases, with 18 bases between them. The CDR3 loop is CASRFAGGDGYEQYF. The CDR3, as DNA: TGTGCCAGCAGATTTGCAGGAGGCGATGGCTACGAGCAGTACTTC.

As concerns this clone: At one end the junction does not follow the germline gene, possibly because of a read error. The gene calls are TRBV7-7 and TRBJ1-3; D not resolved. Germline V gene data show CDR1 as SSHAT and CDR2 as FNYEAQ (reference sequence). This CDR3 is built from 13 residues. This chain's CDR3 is CASSLNNGNTIYF. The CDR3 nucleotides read TGTGCTAGCAGCTTGAACAATGGAAACACCATATATTTT.

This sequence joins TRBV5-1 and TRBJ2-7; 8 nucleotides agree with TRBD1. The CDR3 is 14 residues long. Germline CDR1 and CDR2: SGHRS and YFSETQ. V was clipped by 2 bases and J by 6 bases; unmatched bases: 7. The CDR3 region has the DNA TGCGCCAGCAGCTTACAGGGGGAGGATCTCGAGCAGTACTTC. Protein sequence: CASSLQGEDLEQYF.

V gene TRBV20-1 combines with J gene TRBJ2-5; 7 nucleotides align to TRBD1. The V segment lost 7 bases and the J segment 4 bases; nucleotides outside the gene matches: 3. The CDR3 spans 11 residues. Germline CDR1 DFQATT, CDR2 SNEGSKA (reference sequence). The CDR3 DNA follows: TGCAGTGGGGACAGTGGAGAGACCCAGTACTTC. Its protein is CSGDSGETQYF.

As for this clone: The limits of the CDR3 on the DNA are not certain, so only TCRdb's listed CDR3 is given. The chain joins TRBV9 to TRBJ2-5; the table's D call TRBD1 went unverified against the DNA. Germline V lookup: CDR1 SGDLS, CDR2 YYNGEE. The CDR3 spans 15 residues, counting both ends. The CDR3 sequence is CASSVASGTGARMHF.

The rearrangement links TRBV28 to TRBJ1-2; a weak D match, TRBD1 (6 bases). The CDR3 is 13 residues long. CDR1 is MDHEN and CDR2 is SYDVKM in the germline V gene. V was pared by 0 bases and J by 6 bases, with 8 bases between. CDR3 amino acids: CASSLWDSDGYTF. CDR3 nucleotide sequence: TGTGCCAGCAGTTTATGGGACAGCGATGGCTACACCTTC.